This TCR beta chain was captured in a study of blood T cells in healthy people across ages. The V segment lost 8 bases and the J segment 2 bases; nucleotides outside the gene matches: 6. Per the germline V gene, CDR1 is LGHNA and CDR2 is YSLEER. The CDR3 is made up of 13 amino acids. Broader study findings: Long-lived donors carried more naive CD4+ cells and greater diversity than aged donors. Per-million-T-cell TCR beta diversity fell roughly linearly with age. Bulk PBMC profiling left naive and antigen-experienced comparisons inconclusive.

Primers used in a second PCR of roughly 7 to 11 cycles were a sample-barcoded 5' primer and a J-beta primer mix. TCRdb recomputed calls from the 5' RACE reads with MiXCR, one row per CDR3 protein. Of fewer than 1,000,000 distinct CDR3 sequences listed, roughly 44% are singletons. In regard to this clonotype: What it recognizes is unknown.

The authors extracted at least 6 micrograms of total RNA per sample. This TCR was recovered from a man aged 55 to 70 in good health. The specimen was blood. The chain couples TRBV4-3 to TRBJ2-7, with 7 positions matching TRBD1. The CDR3 protein is CASGRDRAYEQYF. In nucleotides, the CDR3 is TGCGCCAGCGGCCGTGACAGGGCCTACGAGCAGTACTTC.